This TCR beta chain was observed in a study of T cells in narcolepsy. Study context: Patients with NT1 or NT2 and healthy control donors were enrolled. General study findings and limits: Healthy controls reportedly lacked the autoreactive clonotypes serially found in patients' blood. Autoreactive clone sequences were missing from some blood memory CD4+ repertoires. Comparing one patient's CSF and blood CD4+ clonotypes highlighted HCRT- and TRIB2-specific autoreactive clonotypes.

The CDR3 totals 17 residues. Losses at the gene ends were 2 bases for V and 0 bases for J; bases not matched to a gene: 4. CDR1 and CDR2 from the germline V gene are LNHDA and SQIVND (reference sequence). Clones were sequenced by immunoSEQ multiplex PCR, and TCRdb holds only the in-frame ones, with some missing. This table holds 25,000 to 35,000 clones, 79% found once. This clone was seen a handful of times. No antigen is known for it. Material: memory (CD45RA-) CD4+ T cells from blood. The chain combines TRBV19 with TRBJ2-6; 7 bases fit TRBD1. This TCR derives from a human donor in good health. Written as DNA, the CDR3 is TGTGCCAGTAGTATAAGAGGGGACAGCTCTGGGGCCAACGTCCTGACTTTC. Translating it yields CASSIRGDSSGANVLTF.